The present T cell receptor (beta chain) was sequenced within a study of tumor-infiltrating lymphocytes in glioblastoma multiforme. The germline V and J ends were trimmed by 6 bases and 6 bases, with 32 bases remaining between them. CDR3 length: 19 residues. CDR1 is SGHRS and CDR2 is YFSETQ in the germline V gene. TCRB libraries came from RNA via three nested multiplex PCR rounds. Unique molecular identifiers were not described for the libraries. Via MiXCR, TCRdb re-called the multiplex PCR reads, giving one row per CDR3 protein. Of fewer than 40,000 distinct CDR3 sequences in the sample, approximately 60% are singletons; the top ten hold roughly a third. Study observations and caveats: TCR plus mutation findings rest on a single glioblastoma patient.

A remark on this clonotype: Its antigen is undetermined.

The sequenced sample was brain tumor tissue. The chain combines TRBV5-1 with TRBJ2-3; D could derive from TRBD1 or TRBD2 (6 bases each). This clonotype was sampled from a male donor with glioblastoma. CDR3 coding DNA: TGCGCCAGCAACTGGCCTGTCGGGGGCGCTGGGGTTCGTTTGGATACGCAGTATTTT. Encoded protein: CASNWPVGGAGVRLDTQYF.